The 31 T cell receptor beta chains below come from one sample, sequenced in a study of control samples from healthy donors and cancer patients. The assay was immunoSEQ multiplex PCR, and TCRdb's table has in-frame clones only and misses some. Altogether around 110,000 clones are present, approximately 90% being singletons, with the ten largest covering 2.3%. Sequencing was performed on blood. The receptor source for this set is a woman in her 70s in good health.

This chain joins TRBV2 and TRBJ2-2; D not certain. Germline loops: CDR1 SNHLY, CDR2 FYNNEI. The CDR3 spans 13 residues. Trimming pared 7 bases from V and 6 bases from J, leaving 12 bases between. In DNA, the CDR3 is TGTGCCAGCATCAAATCCGGCGCCGGGGAGCTGTTTTTT. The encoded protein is CASIKSGAGELFF.

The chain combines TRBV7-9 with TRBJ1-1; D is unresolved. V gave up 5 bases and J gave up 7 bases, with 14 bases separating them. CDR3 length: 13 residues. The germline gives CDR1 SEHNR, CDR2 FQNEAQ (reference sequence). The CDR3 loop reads CASSPFFDGEAFF. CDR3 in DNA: TGTGCCAGCAGCCCCTTTTTTGATGGTGAAGCTTTCTTT.

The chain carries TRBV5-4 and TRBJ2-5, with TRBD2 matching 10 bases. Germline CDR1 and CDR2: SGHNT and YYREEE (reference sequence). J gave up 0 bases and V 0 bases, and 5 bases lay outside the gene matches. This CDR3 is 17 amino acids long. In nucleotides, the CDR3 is TGTGCCAGCAGCTTGGGTCTAGCGGGGGCCAACCAAGAGACCCAGTACTTC. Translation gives CASSLGLAGANQETQYF.

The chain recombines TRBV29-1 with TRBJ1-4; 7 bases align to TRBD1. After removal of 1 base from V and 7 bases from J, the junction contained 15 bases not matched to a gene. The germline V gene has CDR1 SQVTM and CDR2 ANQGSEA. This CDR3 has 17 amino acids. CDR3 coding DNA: TGCAGCGTTGAAGCTAACACAGGGGCCCCCTTACCTGAAAAACTGTTTTTT. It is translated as CSVEANTGAPLPEKLFF.

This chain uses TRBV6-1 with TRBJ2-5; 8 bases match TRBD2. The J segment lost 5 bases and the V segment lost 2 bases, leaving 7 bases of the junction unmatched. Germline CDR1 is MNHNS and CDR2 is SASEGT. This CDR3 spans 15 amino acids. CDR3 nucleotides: TGTGCCAGCAGTGAATTCGGGGGGGCCCCGGAGACCCAGTACTTC. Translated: CASSEFGGAPETQYF.

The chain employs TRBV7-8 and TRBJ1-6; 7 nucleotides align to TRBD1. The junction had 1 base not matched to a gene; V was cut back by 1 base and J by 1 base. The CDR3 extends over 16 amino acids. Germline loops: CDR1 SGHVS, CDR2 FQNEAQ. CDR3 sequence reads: CASSLDRGSYNSPLHF. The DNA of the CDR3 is TGTGCCAGCAGCTTAGACAGGGGTTCCTATAATTCACCCCTCCACTTT.

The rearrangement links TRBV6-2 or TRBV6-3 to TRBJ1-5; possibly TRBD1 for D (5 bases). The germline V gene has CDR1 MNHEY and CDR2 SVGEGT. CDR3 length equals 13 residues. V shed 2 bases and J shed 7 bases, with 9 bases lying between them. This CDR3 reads CASSYRQLQPQHF. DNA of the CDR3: TGTGCCAGCAGTTACCGACAGTTGCAGCCCCAGCATTTT.

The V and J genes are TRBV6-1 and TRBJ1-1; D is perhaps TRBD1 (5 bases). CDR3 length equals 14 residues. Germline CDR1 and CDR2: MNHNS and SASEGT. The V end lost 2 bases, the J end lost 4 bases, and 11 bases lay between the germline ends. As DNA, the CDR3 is TGTGCCAGCAGTGAACAGGGCCGCCCCACTGAAGCTTTCTTT. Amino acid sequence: CASSEQGRPTEAFF.

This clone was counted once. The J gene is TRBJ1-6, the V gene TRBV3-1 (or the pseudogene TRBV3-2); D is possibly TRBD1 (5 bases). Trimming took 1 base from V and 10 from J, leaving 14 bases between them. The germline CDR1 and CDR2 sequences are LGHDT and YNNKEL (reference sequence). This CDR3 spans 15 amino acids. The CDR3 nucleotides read TGTGCCAGCAGCCAAGTTGGGACTCAGGCGTCACCCCTCCACTTT. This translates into CASSQVGTQASPLHF.

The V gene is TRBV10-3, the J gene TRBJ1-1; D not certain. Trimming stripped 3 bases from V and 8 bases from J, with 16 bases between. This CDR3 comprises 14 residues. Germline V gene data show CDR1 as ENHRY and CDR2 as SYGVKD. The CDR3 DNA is TGTGCCATCAGTGACGACCGTGGACGGGAGGAAGCTTTCTTT. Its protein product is CAISDDRGREEAFF.

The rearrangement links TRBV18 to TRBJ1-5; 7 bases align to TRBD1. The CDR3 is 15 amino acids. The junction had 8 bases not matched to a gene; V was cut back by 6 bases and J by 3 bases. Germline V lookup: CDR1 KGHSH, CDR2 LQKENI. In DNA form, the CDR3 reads TGTGCCAGCTCTGAGGAGAGGGGGCACAATCAGCCCCAGCATTTT. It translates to CASSEERGHNQPQHF.

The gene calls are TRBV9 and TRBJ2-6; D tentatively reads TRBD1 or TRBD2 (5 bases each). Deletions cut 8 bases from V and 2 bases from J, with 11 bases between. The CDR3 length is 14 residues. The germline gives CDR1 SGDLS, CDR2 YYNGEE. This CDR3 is CASSQGPGANVLTF. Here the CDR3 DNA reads TGTGCCAGTTCGCAGGGACCTGGGGCCAACGTCCTGACTTTC.

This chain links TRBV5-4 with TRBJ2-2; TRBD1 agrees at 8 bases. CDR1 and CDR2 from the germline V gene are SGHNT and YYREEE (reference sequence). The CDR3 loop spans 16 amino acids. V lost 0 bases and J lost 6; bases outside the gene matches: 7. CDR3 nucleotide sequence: TGTGCCAGCAGCTTGGCGGCCAGGGGGCGATCCGGGGAGCTGTTTTTT. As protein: CASSLAARGRSGELFF.

The CDR3 bases are TGCGCCAGCAGCTCCAGCGACTCCACAGATACGCAGTATTTT. Amino acids: CASSSSDSTDTQYF. The V and J genes are TRBV5-1 and TRBJ2-3; no clear D gene. The V and J ends lost 3 bases and 2 bases respectively, with 10 bases between them. Germline V CDR1 and CDR2: SGHRS, YFSETQ. The CDR3 runs to 14 residues.

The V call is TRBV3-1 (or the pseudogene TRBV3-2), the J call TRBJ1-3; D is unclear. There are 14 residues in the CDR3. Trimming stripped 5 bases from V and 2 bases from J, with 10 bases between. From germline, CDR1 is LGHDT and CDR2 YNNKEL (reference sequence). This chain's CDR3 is CASSTGSAGNTIYF. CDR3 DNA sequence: TGTGCCAGCAGCACCGGCTCGGCTGGAAACACCATATATTTT.

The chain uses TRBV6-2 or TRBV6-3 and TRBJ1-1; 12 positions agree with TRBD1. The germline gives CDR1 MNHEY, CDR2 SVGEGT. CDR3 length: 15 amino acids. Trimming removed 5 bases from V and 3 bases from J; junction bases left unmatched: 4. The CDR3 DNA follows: TGTGCCAGCAGTCCCGGGACAGGGGGCTACACTGAAGCTTTCTTT. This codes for CASSPGTGGYTEAFF.

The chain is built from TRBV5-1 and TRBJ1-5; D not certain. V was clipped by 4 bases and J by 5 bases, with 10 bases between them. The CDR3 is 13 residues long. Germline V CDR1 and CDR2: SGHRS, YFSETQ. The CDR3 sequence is CASSANGDQPQHF. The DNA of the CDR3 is TGCGCCAGCAGCGCGAACGGAGATCAGCCCCAGCATTTT.

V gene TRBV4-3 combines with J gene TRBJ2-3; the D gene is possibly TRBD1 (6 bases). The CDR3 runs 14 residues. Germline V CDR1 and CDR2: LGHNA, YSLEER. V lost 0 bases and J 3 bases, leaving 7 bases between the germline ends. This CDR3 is CASSQDRGTDTQYF. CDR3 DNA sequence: TGCGCCAGCAGCCAAGACAGGGGTACAGATACGCAGTATTTT.

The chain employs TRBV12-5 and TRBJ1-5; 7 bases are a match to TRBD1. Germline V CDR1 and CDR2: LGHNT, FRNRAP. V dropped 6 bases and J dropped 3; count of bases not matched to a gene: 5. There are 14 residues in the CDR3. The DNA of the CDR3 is TGTGCTAGTGGCGGAGACAGGGTCAATCAGCCCCAGCATTTT. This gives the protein CASGGDRVNQPQHF.

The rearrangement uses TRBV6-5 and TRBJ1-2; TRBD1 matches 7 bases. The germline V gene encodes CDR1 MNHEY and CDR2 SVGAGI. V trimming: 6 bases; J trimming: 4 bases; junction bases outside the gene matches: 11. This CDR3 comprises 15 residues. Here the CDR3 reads CASSWDRQGGYGYTF. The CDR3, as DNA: TGTGCCAGCAGCTGGGACAGACAGGGCGGCTATGGCTACACCTTC.

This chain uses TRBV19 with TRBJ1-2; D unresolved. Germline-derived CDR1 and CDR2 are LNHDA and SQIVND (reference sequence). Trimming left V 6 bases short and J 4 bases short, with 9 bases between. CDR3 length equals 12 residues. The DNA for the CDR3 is TGTGCCAGTAGCCCTGATTTCTATGGCTACACCTTC. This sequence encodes CASSPDFYGYTF.

This chain's CDR3 is CSASSGGAGNEQFF. DNA for the CDR3: TGCAGTGCTAGTAGCGGGGGGGCGGGTAATGAGCAGTTCTTC. The chain employs TRBV20-1 and TRBJ2-1; 11 bases match TRBD2. The germline CDR1 and CDR2 sequences are DFQATT and SNEGSKA (reference sequence). With V trimmed by 3 bases and J by 7 bases, 5 bases remained unmatched. This CDR3 has 14 amino acids.

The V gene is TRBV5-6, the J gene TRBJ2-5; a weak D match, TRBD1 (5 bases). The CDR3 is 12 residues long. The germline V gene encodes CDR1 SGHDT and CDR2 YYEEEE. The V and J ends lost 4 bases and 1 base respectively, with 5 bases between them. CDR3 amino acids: CASSGAQETQYF. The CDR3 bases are TGTGCCAGCAGCGGGGCCCAAGAGACCCAGTACTTC.

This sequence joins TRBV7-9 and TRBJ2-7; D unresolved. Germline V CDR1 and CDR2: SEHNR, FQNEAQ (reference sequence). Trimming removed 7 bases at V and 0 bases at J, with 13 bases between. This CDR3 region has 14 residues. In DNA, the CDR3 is TGTGCCAGCACTCCTCAGTGGGGCTCCTACGAGCAGTACTTC. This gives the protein CASTPQWGSYEQYF. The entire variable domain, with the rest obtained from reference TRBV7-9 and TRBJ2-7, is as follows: DTGVSQNPRHKITKRGQNVTFRCDPISEHNRLYWYRQTLGQGPEFLTYFQNEAQLEKSRLLSDRFSAERPKGSFSTLEIQRTEQGDSAMYLCASTPQWGSYEQYFGPGTRLTVT.

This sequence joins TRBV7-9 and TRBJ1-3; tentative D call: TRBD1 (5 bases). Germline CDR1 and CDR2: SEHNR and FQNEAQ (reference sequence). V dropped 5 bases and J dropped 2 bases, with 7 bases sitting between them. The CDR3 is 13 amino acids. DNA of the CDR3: TGTGCCAGCAGCCAGGGTGCTGGAAACACCATATATTTT. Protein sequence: CASSQGAGNTIYF.

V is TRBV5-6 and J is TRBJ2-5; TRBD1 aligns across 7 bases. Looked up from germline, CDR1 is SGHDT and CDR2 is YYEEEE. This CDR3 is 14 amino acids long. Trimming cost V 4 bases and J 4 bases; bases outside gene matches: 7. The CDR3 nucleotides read TGTGCCAGCAGCCCAAGGACAGGTGGAGAGACCCAGTACTTC. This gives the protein CASSPRTGGETQYF.

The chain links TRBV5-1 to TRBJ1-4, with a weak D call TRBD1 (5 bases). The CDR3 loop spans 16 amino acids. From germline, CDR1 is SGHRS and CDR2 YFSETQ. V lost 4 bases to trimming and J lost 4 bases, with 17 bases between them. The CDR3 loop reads CASSNTLQALNEKLFF. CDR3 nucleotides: TGCGCCAGCAGCAACACCTTACAGGCCCTTAATGAAAAACTGTTTTTT.

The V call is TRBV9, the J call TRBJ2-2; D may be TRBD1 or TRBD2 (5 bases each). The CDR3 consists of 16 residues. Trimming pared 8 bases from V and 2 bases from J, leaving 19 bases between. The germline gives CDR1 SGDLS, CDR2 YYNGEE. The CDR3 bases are TGTGCCAGTACTAAAACCGGGACCAGTAACACCGGGGAGCTGTTTTTT. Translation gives CASTKTGTSNTGELFF.

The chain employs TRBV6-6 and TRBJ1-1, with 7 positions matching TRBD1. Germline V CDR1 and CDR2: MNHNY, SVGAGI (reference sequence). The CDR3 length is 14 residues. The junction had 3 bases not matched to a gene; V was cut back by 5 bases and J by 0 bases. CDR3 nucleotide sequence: TGTGCCAGCAGTCCCACAGGGGTGAACACTGAAGCTTTCTTT. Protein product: CASSPTGVNTEAFF.

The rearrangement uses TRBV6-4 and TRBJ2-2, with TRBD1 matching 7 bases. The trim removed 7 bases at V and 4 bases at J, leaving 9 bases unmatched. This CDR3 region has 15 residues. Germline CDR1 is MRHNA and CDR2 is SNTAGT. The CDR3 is CASKITGVSTGELFF. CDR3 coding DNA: TGTGCCAGCAAGATAACAGGGGTCTCCACCGGGGAGCTGTTTTTT.

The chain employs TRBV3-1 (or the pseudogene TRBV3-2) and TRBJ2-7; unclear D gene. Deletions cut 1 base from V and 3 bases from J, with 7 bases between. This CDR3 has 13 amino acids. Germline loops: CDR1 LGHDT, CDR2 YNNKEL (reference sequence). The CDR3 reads CASSQGYSYEQYF. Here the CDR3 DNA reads TGTGCCAGCAGCCAAGGCTACAGCTACGAGCAGTACTTC.